This entry features one T cell receptor (beta chain) sequence. What it binds is unknown. Germline V gene data show CDR1 as MGHRA and CDR2 as YSYEKL. V trimming: 2 bases; J trimming: 4 bases; junction bases outside the gene matches: 5. The length of the CDR3 is 15 residues. These data originate in a study of cytomegalovirus exposure and HLA in healthy donors. TCRdb's copy holds only in-frame clones and misses some; the assay was immunoSEQ multiplex PCR. Of some 170,000 clones in the sample, more than 75% were seen once. Notes on the study in general: High specificity and sensitivity for cytomegalovirus status were reported for the classifier. Through in vitro validation, three CMV-associated chains were shown to be specific for CMV antigens. TCR clusters originating in the first cohort tended to co-occur in the 110 or so validation repertoires, according to a later analysis. TCR beta chains numbering under 200 were designated cytomegalovirus-associated.

This TCR derives from a young man in good health and CMV-seropositive. The gene calls are TRBV4-1 and TRBJ2-7; TRBD2 agrees at 10 bases. Sequenced sample: PBMCs. CDR3 nucleotides: TGCGCCAGCAGCCAACAGCGGGAGGGATTGTACGAGCAGTACTTC. Its protein product is CASSQQREGLYEQYF.